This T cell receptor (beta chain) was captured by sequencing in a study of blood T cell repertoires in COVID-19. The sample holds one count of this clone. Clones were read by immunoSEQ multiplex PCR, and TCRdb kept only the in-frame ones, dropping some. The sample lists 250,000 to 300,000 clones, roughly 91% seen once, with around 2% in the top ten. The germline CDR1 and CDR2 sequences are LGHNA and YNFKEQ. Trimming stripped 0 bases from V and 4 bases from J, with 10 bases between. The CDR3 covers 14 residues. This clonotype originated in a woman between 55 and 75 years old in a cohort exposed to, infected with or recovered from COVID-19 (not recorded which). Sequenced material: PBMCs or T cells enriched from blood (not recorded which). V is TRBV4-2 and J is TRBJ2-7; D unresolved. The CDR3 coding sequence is TGTGCCAGCAGCCAAGAGGCCCAGGCATACGAGCAGTACTTC. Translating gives CASSQEAQAYEQYF.